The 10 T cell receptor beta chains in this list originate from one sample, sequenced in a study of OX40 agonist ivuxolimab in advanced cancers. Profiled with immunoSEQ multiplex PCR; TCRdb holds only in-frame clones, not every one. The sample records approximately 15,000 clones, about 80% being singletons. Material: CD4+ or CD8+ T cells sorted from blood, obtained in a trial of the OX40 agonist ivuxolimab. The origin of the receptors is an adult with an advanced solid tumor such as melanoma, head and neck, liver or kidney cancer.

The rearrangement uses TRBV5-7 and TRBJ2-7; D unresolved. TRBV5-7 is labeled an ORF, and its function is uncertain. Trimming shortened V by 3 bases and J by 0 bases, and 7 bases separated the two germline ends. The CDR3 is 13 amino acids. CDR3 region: CASSYASSYEQYF. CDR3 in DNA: TGTGCCAGCAGCTACGCCAGCTCCTACGAGCAGTACTTC.

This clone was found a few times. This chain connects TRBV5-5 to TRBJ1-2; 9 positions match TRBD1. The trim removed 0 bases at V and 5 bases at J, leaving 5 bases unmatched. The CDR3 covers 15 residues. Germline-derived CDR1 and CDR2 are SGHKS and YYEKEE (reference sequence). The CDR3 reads CASSLDPTGGYGYTF. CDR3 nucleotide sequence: TGTGCCAGCAGCTTGGATCCGACAGGGGGTTATGGCTACACCTTC.

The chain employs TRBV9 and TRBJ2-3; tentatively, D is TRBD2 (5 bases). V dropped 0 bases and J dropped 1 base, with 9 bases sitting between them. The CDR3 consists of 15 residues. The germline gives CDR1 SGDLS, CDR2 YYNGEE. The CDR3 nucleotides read TGTGCCAGCAGCGTAGGCGTGGGAGGCACAGATACGCAGTATTTT. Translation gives CASSVGVGGTDTQYF.

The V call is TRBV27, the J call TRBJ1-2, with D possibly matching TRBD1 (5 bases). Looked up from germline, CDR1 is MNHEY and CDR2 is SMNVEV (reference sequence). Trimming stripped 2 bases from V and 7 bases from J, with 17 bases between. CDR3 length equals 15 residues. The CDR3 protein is CASSLGASVSSGYTF. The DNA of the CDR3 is TGTGCCAGCAGTTTAGGGGCTTCGGTGAGCTCTGGCTACACCTTC.

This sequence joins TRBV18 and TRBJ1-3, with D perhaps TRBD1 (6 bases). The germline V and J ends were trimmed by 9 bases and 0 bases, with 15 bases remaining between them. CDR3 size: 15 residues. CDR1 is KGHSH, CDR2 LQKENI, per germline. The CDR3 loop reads CARDGPGASGNTIYF. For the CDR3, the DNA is TGTGCCAGAGACGGGCCAGGGGCCTCTGGAAACACCATATATTTT.

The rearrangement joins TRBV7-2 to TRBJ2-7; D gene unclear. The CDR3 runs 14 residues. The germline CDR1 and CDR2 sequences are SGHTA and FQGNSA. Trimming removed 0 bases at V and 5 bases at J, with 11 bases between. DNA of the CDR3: TGTGCCAGCAGCTTAGCTGTTTGGACCGACGAGCAGTACTTC. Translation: CASSLAVWTDEQYF.

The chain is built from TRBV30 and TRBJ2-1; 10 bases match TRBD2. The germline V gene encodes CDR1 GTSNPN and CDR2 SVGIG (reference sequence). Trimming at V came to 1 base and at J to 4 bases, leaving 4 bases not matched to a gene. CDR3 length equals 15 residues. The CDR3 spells CAWSDGTSAYNEQFF. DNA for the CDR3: TGTGCCTGGAGTGACGGGACTAGCGCTTACAATGAGCAGTTCTTC.

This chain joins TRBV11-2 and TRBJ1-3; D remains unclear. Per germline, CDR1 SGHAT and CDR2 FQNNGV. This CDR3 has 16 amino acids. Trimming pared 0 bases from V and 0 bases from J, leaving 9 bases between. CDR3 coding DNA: TGTGCCAGCAGCTTAGATCCGGGTTACTCTGGAAACACCATATATTTT. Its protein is CASSLDPGYSGNTIYF.

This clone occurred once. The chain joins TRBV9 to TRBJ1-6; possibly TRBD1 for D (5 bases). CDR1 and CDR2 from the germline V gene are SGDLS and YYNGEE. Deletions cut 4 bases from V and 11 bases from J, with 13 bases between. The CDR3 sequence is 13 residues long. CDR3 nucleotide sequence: TGTGCCAGCAGCTCCCGTATGGGGCCACCCCTCCACTTT. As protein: CASSSRMGPPLHF.

The CDR3 DNA is TGTGCCAGCAGCTCAGGGACAGGGGGCTACTATGGCTACACCTTC. Translating it yields CASSSGTGGYYGYTF. The rearrangement joins TRBV7-9 to TRBJ1-2, with 12 bases lining up with TRBD1. There are 15 residues in the CDR3. With 4 bases clipped from V and 3 bases from J, the junction kept 3 bases outside the gene matches. Looked up from germline, CDR1 is SEHNR and CDR2 is FQNEAQ (reference sequence).